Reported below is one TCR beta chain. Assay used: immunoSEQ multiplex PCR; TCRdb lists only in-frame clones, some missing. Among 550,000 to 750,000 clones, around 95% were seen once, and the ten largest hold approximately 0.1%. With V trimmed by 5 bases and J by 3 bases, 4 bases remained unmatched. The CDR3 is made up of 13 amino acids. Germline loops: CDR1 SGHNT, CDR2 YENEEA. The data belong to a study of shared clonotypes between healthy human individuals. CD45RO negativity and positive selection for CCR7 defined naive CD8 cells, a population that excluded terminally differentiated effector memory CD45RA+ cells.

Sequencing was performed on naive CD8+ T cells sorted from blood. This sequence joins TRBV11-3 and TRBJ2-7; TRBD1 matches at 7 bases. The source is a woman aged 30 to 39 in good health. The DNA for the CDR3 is TGTGCCAGCAGCCTGGGACAGAACTACGAGCAGTACTTC. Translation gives CASSLGQNYEQYF.